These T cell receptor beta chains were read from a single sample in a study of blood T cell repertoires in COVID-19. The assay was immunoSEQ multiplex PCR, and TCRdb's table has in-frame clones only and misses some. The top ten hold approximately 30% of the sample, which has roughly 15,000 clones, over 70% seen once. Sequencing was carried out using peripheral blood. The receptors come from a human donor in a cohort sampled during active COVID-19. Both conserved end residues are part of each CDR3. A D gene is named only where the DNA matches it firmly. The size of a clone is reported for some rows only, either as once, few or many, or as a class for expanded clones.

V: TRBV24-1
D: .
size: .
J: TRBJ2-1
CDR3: CATSDLQGPTSYNEQFF
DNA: TGTGCCACCAGTGATTTGCAGGGGCCTACCTCCTACAATGAGCAGTTCTTC

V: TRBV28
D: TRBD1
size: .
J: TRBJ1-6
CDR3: CASSFVYRDRRSF
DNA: TGTGCCAGCAGTTTCGTTTACCGGGACAGGCGTTCCTTT

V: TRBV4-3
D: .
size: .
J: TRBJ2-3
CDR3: CASSQDLTLAAKDTQYF
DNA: TGCGCCAGCAGCCAAGATCTGACACTAGCTGCTAAGGATACGCAGTATTTT

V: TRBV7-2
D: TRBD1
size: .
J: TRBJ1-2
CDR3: CASSGGQGRGYTF
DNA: TGTGCCAGCAGCGGAGGACAGGGACGTGGCTACACCTTC

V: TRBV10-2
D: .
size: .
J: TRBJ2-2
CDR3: CASSERDLTGELFF
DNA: TGCGCCAGCAGTGAAAGGGACTTGACCGGGGAGCTGTTTTTT

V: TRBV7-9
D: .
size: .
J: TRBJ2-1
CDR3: CASSLVPNEQFF
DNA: TGTGCCAGCAGCTTAGTTCCGAATGAGCAGTTCTTC

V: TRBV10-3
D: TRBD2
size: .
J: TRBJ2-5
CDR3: CAIGLAGQETQYF
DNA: TGTGCCATCGGACTAGCGGGACAAGAGACCCAGTACTTC

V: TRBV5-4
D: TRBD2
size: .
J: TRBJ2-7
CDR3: CASSPGRVYEQYF
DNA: TGTGCCAGCAGCCCCGGGAGGGTCTACGAGCAGTACTTC

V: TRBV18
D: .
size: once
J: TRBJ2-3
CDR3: CASSPGGGRRSDTQYF
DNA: TGTGCCAGCTCACCAGGGGGCGGGAGAAGATCAGATACGCAGTATTTT

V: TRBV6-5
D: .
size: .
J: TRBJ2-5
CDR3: CASRAVETQYF
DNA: TGTGCCAGCAGGGCGGTCGAGACCCAGTACTTC

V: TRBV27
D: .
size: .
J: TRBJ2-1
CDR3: CASSPSGGYNEQFF
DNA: TGTGCCAGCAGTCCCTCCGGGGGCTACAATGAGCAGTTCTTC

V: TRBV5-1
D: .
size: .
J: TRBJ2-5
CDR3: CASSTGSGRETQYF
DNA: TGCGCCAGCAGTACCGGATCGGGTCGAGAGACCCAGTACTTC

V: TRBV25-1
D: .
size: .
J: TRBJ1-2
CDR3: CAIKTGNGYTF
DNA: TGTGCCATCAAAACAGGGAATGGCTACACCTTC

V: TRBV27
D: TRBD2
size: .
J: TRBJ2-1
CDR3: CASSLSVLAGGNEQFF
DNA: TGTGCCAGCAGTTTATCTGTACTAGCGGGAGGTAATGAGCAGTTCTTC

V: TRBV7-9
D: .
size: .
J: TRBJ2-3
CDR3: CASSLTFDTQYF
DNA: TGTGCCAGCAGCTTAACTTTTGATACGCAGTATTTT

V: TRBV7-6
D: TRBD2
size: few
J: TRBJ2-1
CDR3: CASGSGGSGNEQFF
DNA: TGTGCCAGCGGCTCGGGGGGATCGGGCAATGAGCAGTTCTTC

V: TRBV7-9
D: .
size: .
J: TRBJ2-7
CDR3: CASSLGFSYEQYF
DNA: TGTGCCAGCAGCTTAGGTTTCAGCTACGAGCAGTACTTC

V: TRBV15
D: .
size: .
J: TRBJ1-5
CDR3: CATSRDVGNQPQHF
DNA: TGTGCCACCAGCAGAGATGTCGGGAATCAGCCCCAGCATTTT

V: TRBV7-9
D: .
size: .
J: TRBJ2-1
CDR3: CASSNLRDIYNEQFF
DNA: TGTGCCAGCAGCAACCTCCGGGACATCTACAATGAGCAGTTCTTC

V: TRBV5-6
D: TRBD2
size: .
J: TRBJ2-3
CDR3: CASSFGGSSYTQYF
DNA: TGTGCCAGCAGCTTCGGCGGGAGCTCATATACGCAGTATTTT

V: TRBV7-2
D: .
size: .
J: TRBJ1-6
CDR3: CASSLGLDTISPLHF
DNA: TGTGCCAGCAGCTTAGGGTTGGACACTATTTCACCCCTCCACTTT

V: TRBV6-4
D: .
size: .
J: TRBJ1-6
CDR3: CASRERPGDPNSPLHF
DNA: TGTGCCAGCAGAGAGAGACCAGGGGACCCTAATTCACCCCTCCACTTT

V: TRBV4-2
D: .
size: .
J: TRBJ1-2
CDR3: CASSQEGTSYGYTF
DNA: TGTGCCAGCAGCCAAGAGGGGACATCCTATGGCTACACCTTC

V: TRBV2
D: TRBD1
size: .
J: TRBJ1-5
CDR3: CASSIDRGNQPQHF
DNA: TGTGCCAGCAGTATCGACAGGGGCAATCAGCCCCAGCATTTT

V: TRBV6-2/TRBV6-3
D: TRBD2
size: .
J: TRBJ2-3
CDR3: CASSYFLAGTDTQYF
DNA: TGTGCCAGCAGTTACTTTTTAGCGGGAACAGATACGCAGTATTTT

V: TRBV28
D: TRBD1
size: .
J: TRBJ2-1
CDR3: CASSADRPIQNEQFF
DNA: TGTGCCAGCAGTGCGGACAGGCCGATCCAAAATGAGCAGTTCTTC

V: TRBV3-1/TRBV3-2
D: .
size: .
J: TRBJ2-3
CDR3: CASSQDAVTDTQYF
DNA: TGTGCCAGCAGCCAAGATGCAGTCACAGATACGCAGTATTTT

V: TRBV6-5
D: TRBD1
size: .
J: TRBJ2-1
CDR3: CASSYTGARANEQFF
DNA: TGTGCCAGCAGTTACACAGGGGCGAGGGCTAATGAGCAGTTCTTC

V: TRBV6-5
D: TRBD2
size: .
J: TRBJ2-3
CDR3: CASSSGLAGITDTQYF
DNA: TGTGCCAGCAGTTCGGGACTAGCGGGCATAACAGATACGCAGTATTTT

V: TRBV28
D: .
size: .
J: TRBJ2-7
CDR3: CASTPWGDEQYF
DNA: TGTGCCAGTACACCTTGGGGCGACGAGCAGTACTTC

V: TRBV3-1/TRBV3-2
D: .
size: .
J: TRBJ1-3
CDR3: CASSQPGSGNTIYF
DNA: TGTGCCAGCAGCCAACCAGGCTCTGGAAACACCATATATTTT

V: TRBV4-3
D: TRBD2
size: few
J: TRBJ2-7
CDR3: CASSQGRGASGTGEQYF
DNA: TGCGCCAGCAGCCAAGGCCGGGGGGCTAGCGGGACTGGCGAGCAGTACTTC

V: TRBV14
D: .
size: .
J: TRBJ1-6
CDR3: CASSQEGQIQLNSPLHF
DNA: TGTGCCAGCAGCCAAGAAGGACAAATCCAGCTTAATTCACCCCTCCACTTT

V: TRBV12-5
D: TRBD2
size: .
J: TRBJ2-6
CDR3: CASGLVRVLADYSGANVLTF
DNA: TGTGCTAGTGGTTTGGTACGAGTCCTAGCGGACTACTCTGGGGCCAACGTCCTGACTTTC

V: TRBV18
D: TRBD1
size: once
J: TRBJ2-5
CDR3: CASSPGQGPETQYF
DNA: TGTGCCAGCTCACCCGGACAGGGTCCAGAGACCCAGTACTTC

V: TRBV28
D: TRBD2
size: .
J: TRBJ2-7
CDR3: CASRPGLAGRGEQYF
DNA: TGTGCCAGCAGGCCGGGACTAGCGGGAAGGGGCGAGCAGTACTTC

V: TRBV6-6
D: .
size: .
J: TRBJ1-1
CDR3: CASSYSQGAPNTEAFF
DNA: TGTGCCAGCAGTTACTCGCAAGGGGCCCCGAACACTGAAGCTTTCTTT

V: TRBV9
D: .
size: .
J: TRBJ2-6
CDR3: CASSGLASGANVLTF
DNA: TGTGCCAGCAGCGGACTTGCCTCTGGGGCCAACGTCCTGACTTTC

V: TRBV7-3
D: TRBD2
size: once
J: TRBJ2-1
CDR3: CASSSGLAGSNEQFF
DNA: TGTGCCAGCAGCTCCGGACTAGCGGGCTCCAATGAGCAGTTCTTC

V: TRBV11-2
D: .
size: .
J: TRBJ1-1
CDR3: CASTPSGTEAFF
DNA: TGTGCCAGCACCCCGTCAGGTACTGAAGCTTTCTTT

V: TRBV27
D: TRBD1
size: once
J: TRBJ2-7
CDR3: CASRRQGLTYEQYF
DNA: TGTGCCAGCAGACGACAGGGGCTGACCTACGAGCAGTACTTC